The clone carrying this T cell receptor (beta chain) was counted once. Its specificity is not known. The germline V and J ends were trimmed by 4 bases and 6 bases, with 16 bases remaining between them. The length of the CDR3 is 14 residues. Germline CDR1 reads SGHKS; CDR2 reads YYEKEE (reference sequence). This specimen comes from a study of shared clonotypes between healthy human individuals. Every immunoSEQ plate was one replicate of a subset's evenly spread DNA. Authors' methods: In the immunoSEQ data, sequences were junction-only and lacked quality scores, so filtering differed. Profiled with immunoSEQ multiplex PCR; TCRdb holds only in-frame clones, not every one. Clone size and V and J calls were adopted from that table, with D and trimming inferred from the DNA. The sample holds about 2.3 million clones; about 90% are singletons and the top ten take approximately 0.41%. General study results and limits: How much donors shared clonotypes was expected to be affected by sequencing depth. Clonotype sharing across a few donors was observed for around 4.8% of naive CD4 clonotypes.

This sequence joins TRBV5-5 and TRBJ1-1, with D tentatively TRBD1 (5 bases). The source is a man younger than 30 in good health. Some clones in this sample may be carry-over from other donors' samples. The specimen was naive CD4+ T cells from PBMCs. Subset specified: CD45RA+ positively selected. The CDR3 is CASSQGTRYPEAFF. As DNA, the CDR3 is TGTGCCAGCAGCCAGGGAACTCGATACCCTGAAGCTTTCTTT.